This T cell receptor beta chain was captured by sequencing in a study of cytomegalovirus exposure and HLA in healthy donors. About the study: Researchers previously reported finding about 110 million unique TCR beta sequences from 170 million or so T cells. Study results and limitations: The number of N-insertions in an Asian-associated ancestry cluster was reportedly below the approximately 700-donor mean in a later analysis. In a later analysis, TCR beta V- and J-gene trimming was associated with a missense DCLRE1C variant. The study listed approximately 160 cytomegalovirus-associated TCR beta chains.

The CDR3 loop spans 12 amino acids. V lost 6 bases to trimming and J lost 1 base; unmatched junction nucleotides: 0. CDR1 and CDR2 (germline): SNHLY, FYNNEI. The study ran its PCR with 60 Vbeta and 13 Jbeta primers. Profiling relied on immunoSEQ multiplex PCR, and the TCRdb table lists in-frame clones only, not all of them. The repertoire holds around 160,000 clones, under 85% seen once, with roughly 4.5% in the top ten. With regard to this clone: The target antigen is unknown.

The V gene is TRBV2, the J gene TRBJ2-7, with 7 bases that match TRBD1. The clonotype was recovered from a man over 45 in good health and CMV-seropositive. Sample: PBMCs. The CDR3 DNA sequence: TGTGCCAGCAGGGGACAGTCCTACGAGCAGTACTTC. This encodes CASRGQSYEQYF.